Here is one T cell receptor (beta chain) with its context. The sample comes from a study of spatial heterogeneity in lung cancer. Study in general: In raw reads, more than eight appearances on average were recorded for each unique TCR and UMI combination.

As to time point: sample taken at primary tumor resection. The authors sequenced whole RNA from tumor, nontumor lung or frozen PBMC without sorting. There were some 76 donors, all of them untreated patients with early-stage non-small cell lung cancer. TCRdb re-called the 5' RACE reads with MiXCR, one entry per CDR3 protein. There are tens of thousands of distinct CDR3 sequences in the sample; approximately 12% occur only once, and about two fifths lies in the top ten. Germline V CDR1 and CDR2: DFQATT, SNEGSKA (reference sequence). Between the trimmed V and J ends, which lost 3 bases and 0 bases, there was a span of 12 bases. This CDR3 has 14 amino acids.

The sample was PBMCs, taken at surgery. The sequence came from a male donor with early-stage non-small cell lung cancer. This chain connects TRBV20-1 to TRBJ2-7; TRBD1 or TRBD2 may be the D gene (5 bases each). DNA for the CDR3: TGCAGTGCTAGTGGGGACCGCAGCTCCTACGAGCAGTACTTC. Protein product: CSASGDRSSYEQYF.